Below are 9 T cell receptor beta chains sequenced from a single sample in a study of regulatory T cells in long-lasting Graves disease. Time point noted: newly diagnosed GD, antithyroid drugs for less than 3 months. Isolated PBMC RNA provided the starting material for the TCR library. Researchers made TCR beta libraries by using iRepertoire HTBI primers and running Arm-PCR on CDR3 regions. MiXCR, applied by TCRdb to the multiplex PCR reads, yields one record per CDR3 protein. This table has more than 300,000 distinct CDR3 sequences, about 17% appearing once. The same sample was also studied in work on T cells in Graves' hyperthyroidism and ophthalmopathy.

The material was peripheral blood mononuclear cells (PBMCs), obtained at new diagnosis, from a patient treated with antithyroid drugs. These receptors all stem from a young woman with Graves disease.

At least ten counts were recorded for this clonotype. The V call is TRBV28, the J call TRBJ2-3; 7 bases line up with TRBD1. J lost 3 bases, V lost 5 bases, and 11 bases had no gene match. The CDR3 has 16 residues. CDR1 and CDR2 from the germline V gene are MDHEN and SYDVKM. The CDR3 spells CASSPHSGQLTDTQYF. The DNA for the CDR3 is TGTGCCAGCAGTCCCCACTCGGGACAGTTAACAGATACGCAGTATTTT.

This clonotype was counted at least ten times. CDR3 nucleotides: TGTGCCAGCAGTTCACTTGGTTCCACAGATACGCAGTATTTT. Translating it yields CASSSLGSTDTQYF. The gene calls are TRBV28 and TRBJ2-3, with D unclear. This CDR3 comprises 14 residues. Per the germline V gene, CDR1 is MDHEN and CDR2 is SYDVKM. V was shortened by 4 bases and J by 2 bases, with 10 bases between the two germline ends.

This clonotype has at least ten counts. The V call is TRBV11-3, the J call TRBJ2-1; a weak D match, TRBD2 (5 bases). From germline, CDR1 is SGHNT and CDR2 YENEEA. The V end was cut by 4 bases, the J end by 5 bases, with 12 bases between. There are 14 residues in the CDR3. The CDR3 loop is CASSSGLNHNEQFF. Written as DNA, the CDR3 is TGTGCCAGCAGCTCGGGATTGAATCACAATGAGCAGTTCTTC.

This clonotype was seen repeatedly, ten times or more. The rearrangement links TRBV30 to TRBJ1-3; D remains unclear. Germline CDR1 is GTSNPN and CDR2 is SVGIG (reference sequence). V was clipped by 3 bases and J by 0 bases, with 9 bases between them. This CDR3 is built from 14 residues. The chain's CDR3 is CAWRGKSSGNTIYF. The CDR3 bases are TGTGCCTGGAGGGGCAAGAGCTCTGGAAACACCATATATTTT.

The chain uses TRBV29-1 and TRBJ2-7; TRBD2 agrees at 11 bases. The CDR3 is 14 residues long. V shed 6 bases, J shed 6 bases, and the junction held 10 bases outside the gene matches. The germline CDR1 and CDR2 sequences are SQVTM and ANQGSEA. The CDR3: CSVIDSGGASEQYF. Written as DNA, the CDR3 is TGCAGCGTGATCGATAGCGGGGGGGCTAGCGAGCAGTACTTC.

The chain links TRBV10-2 to TRBJ2-7; D remains unclear. This CDR3 comprises 13 residues. V was pared by 7 bases and J by 1 base, with 11 bases between. Germline-derived CDR1 and CDR2 are WSHSY and SAAADI. The CDR3 nucleotides read TGCGCCAGCACAGCAGGTGGTTCCTACGAGCAGTACTTC. The encoded protein is CASTAGGSYEQYF.

The table lists this clonotype with a few counts. This rearrangement joins TRBV3-1 to TRBJ1-4, with 7 bases aligning to TRBD1. V trimming: 4 bases; J trimming: 7 bases; junction bases outside the gene matches: 9. The germline gives CDR1 LGHDT, CDR2 YNNKEL (reference sequence). The CDR3 totals 15 residues. The CDR3 here is CASSPSRGRGEKLFF. The DNA for the CDR3 is TGTGCCAGCAGCCCCTCAAGGGGGCGGGGTGAAAAACTGTTTTTT.

This clonotype was found many times. This chain connects TRBV20-1 to TRBJ2-7; tentative D call: TRBD1 (9 bases). CDR1 and CDR2 (germline): DFQATT, SNEGSKA (reference sequence). The CDR3 has 15 residues. V lost 3 bases and J 2 bases, leaving 17 bases between the germline ends. Written as DNA, the CDR3 is TGCAGTGCTAGGCGGGGGGACAGGGAAACCTACGAGCAGTACTTC. Its translation: CSARRGDRETYEQYF.

For this clonotype: One end of the junction fails to match germline, which may point to a read error. The chain carries TRBV20-1 and TRBJ2-7; D ambiguous. The CDR3 has 11 amino acids. Germline V gene sequence: CDR1 DFQATT, CDR2 SNEGSKA (reference sequence). CDR3 sequence: CSASPLYERYF. The CDR3 region has the DNA TGCAGTGCTAGCCCCCTCTACGAGCGGTACTTC.